Presented here are 11 T cell receptor beta chains from one specimen sequenced in a study of shared clonotypes between healthy human individuals. Naive-designated CD8 cells lacked CD45RO, were positively enriched for CCR7, and omitted terminally differentiated effector memory CD45RA+ cells. The method was immunoSEQ multiplex PCR; TCRdb's version includes in-frame clones alone and lacks a portion of them. Among around 2,100,000 clones listed, approximately 95% were seen once. The sample comprised naive CD8+ T cells sorted from blood. All receptors come from a man aged 18 to 29 in good health.

Note on this clone: The sample holds other DNA sequences that translate to the same CDR3. This chain connects TRBV9 to TRBJ2-5; possible D gene TRBD1, 6 bases. Per the germline V gene, CDR1 is SGDLS and CDR2 is YYNGEE. V was clipped by 0 bases and J by 3 bases, with 6 bases between them. The CDR3 length is 13 residues. CDR3 protein: CASSVDREETQYF. The CDR3 DNA reads as TGTGCCAGCAGCGTAGACAGGGAAGAGACCCAGTACTTC.

In the case of this clone: The identical CDR3 is also encoded by other nucleotide sequences in the sample. This chain connects TRBV7-9 to TRBJ2-5; 10 bases match TRBD2. The CDR3 is 14 amino acids. Germline lookup yields CDR1 SEHNR and CDR2 FQNEAQ (reference sequence). Unmatched junction bases numbered 0, after V lost 0 bases and J lost 5 bases. CDR3 bases: TGTGCCAGCAGCTTAGCTAGCGGGAGGGAGACCCAGTACTTC. It translates to CASSLASGRETQYF. Complete variable domain (other parts from reference TRBV7-9 and TRBJ2-5): DTGVSQNPRHKITKRGQNVTFRCDPISEHNRLYWYRQTLGQGPEFLTYFQNEAQLEKSRLLSDRFSAERPKGSFSTLEIQRTEQGDSAMYLCASSLASGRETQYFGPGTRLLVL.

The rearrangement uses TRBV6-5 and TRBJ1-2; 7 bases align to TRBD1. The CDR3 is 15 amino acids. The germline V gene encodes CDR1 MNHEY and CDR2 SVGAGI. The V gene end was trimmed by 2 bases and the J gene end by 8 bases; junction bases not matched to a gene: 11. The CDR3 loop is CASSYDYRGIEGYTF. CDR3 DNA sequence: TGTGCCAGCAGTTACGATTACAGGGGAATAGAGGGCTACACCTTC.

This clone showed up just once. V is TRBV13 and J is TRBJ2-5; no clear D. V gave up 2 bases and J gave up 2 bases, with 9 bases separating them. CDR3 length equals 14 residues. Per germline, CDR1 PRHDT and CDR2 FYEKMQ (reference sequence). In DNA form, the CDR3 reads TGTGCCAGCAGCTTAATAGTCCAACAAGAGACCCAGTACTTC. Protein sequence: CASSLIVQQETQYF. Complete variable domain (other parts from reference TRBV13 and TRBJ2-5): AAGVIQSPRHLIKEKRETATLKCYPIPRHDTVYWYQQGPGQDPQFLISFYEKMQSDKGSIPDRFSAQQFSDYHSELNMSSLELGDSALYFCASSLIVQQETQYFGPGTRLLVL.

This chain uses TRBV27 with TRBJ2-3, with TRBD2 matching over 13 bases. J was trimmed by 1 base and V by 5 bases; bases with no gene match: 9. CDR3 length: 18 amino acids. Germline V gene data show CDR1 as MNHEY and CDR2 as SMNVEV (reference sequence). The CDR3 protein is CASSRGTSGVGGTDTQYF. CDR3 in DNA: TGTGCCAGCAGTCGCGGGACTAGCGGGGTGGGGGGCACAGATACGCAGTATTTT.

The CDR3 here is CASSQTDLQETQYF. CDR3 coding DNA: TGCGCCAGCAGCCAGACGGATCTCCAAGAGACCCAGTACTTC. The rearrangement links TRBV4-1 to TRBJ2-5; D is ambiguous. Trimming took off 3 bases at V and 1 base at J, with 9 bases between the two ends. This CDR3 region has 14 residues. Per the germline V gene, CDR1 is MGHRA and CDR2 is YSYEKL.

Comment on this clone: The sample has other DNA sequences that encode this CDR3 too. V and J are TRBV28 and TRBJ2-5, with D possibly being TRBD2 (5 bases). Per germline, CDR1 MDHEN and CDR2 SYDVKM. V was pared by 3 bases and J by 5 bases, with 10 bases between. The CDR3 covers 13 residues. The CDR3 here is CASSFGEGETQYF. The CDR3 nucleotides are TGTGCCAGCAGTTTTGGCGAGGGCGAGACCCAGTACTTC.

J is TRBJ1-1 and V is TRBV4-1; 8 positions match TRBD1. After removal of 2 bases from V and 4 bases from J, the junction contained 6 bases not matched to a gene. Per the germline V gene, CDR1 is MGHRA and CDR2 is YSYEKL. The CDR3 consists of 15 residues. The CDR3 DNA reads TGCGCCAGCAGCCAACCCGGACAGGGTGGCACTGAAGCTTTCTTT. Translated, it gives CASSQPGQGGTEAFF.

Only one count was recorded for this clone. The chain has TRBV15 and TRBJ2-7; 7 positions match TRBD2. V lost 1 base to trimming and J lost 0 bases; unmatched junction nucleotides: 6. This CDR3 region has 16 residues. Germline V gene data show CDR1 as LNHNV and CDR2 as YYDKDF (reference sequence). The CDR3 region is CATSRGEGFSSYEQYF. DNA for the CDR3: TGTGCCACCAGCAGAGGGGAGGGATTTAGCTCCTACGAGCAGTACTTC.

This chain uses TRBV11-1 with TRBJ1-1, with 7 bases identical to TRBD1. The CDR3 runs 14 residues. V lost 1 base and J lost 3; bases outside the gene matches: 2. Looked up from germline, CDR1 is SGHAT and CDR2 is FQDESV (reference sequence). This CDR3 is CASSLVTGYTEAFF. The CDR3 nucleotides read TGTGCCAGCAGCTTAGTGACAGGGTACACTGAAGCTTTCTTT.

The V gene is TRBV19, the J gene TRBJ2-7, with TRBD1 matching over 9 bases. V lost 5 bases to trimming and J lost 2 bases; unmatched junction nucleotides: 4. This CDR3 is built from 14 residues. Germline V lookup: CDR1 LNHDA, CDR2 SQIVND (reference sequence). CDR3 in DNA: TGTGCCAGTAGTCCACAGGGGGCCCCCTACGAGCAGTACTTC. This codes for CASSPQGAPYEQYF.